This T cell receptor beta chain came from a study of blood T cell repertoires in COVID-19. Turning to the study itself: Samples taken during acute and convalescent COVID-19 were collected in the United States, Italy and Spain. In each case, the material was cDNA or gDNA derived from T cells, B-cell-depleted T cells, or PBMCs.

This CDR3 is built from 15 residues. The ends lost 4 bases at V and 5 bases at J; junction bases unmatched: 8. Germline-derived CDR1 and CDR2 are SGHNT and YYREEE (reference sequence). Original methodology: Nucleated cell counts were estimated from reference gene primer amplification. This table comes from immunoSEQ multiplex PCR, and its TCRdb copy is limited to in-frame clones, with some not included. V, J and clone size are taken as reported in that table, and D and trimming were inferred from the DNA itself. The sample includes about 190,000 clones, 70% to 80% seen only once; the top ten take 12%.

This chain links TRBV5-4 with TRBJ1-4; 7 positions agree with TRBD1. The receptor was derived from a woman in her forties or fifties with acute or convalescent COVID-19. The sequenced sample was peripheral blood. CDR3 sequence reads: CASSTAGTANEKLFF. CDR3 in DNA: TGTGCCAGCAGCACCGCCGGGACAGCAAATGAAAAACTGTTTTTT.